Sequencing of this T cell receptor (beta chain) was carried out in a study of glioma-infiltrating T cells after dendritic cell vaccination. No glioblastoma patient carried an isocitrate dehydrogenase mutation. The V gene lost 7 bases and the J gene lost 2 bases, with 12 bases spanning the gap. The CDR3 covers 13 residues. CDR1 is SNHLY, CDR2 FYNNEI, per germline. Up to about 2 ug genomic DNA was used for TCRB CDR3 amplification. Clones were sequenced by immunoSEQ multiplex PCR, and TCRdb holds only the in-frame ones, with some missing. The sample has around 96,000 clones, around three quarters seen once; the top ten hold around 5.9%. This clone appeared a single time.

V gene TRBV2 combines with J gene TRBJ2-7, with a possible D match to TRBD2 (5 bases). The sample consisted of blood, taken before dendritic cell vaccination. The receptor comes from a human donor with glioblastoma. The CDR3 coding sequence is TGTGCCAGCACAGAGACTACCCCCTACGAGCAGTACTTC. Translating it yields CASTETTPYEQYF. Variable domain in full (rest from reference TRBV2 and TRBJ2-7): EPEVTQTPSHQVTQMGQEVILRCVPISNHLYFYWYRQILGQKVEFLVSFYNNEISEKSEIFDDQFSVERPDGSNFTLKIRSTKLEDSAMYFCASTETTPYEQYFGPGTRLTVT.